The rows below give T cell receptor beta chains drawn from one sample of a study of blood T cells in healthy people across ages. MiXCR, run by TCRdb on the 5' RACE reads, gives a single entry per CDR3 protein. This repertoire shows 1.5 million to 1.8 million distinct CDR3 sequences, 35% to 45% found once; its top ten account for over 3.5%. The sample consisted of blood. The receptors were gathered from a woman aged 18-29 years in good health. Each CDR3 is given with its conserved first and last residue. Fields, in order: CDR3 protein, D gene, V gene. D genes are given only for firm matches.

CDR3: CSAPRGSWSDTQYF
D: -
V: TRBV20-1

CDR3: CASSFPRGPPSNYGYTF
D: -
V: TRBV7-9

CDR3: CASRLTGEQAYEQYF
D: TRBD1
V: TRBV7-2

CDR3: CASSEGLGGHNEQFF
D: TRBD1
V: TRBV6-1

CDR3: CASLSWTGGVDTQYF
D: TRBD1
V: TRBV27

CDR3: CSASLGGRVNEQFF
D: -
V: TRBV20-1

CDR3: CASSLVPDYKETQYF
D: -
V: TRBV5-1

CDR3: CASSQEAGLYGYTF
D: -
V: TRBV4-1

CDR3: CASSYLSNFNEQFF
D: -
V: TRBV6-6

CDR3: CASSDSLGRGTQYF
D: -
V: TRBV6-4

CDR3: CARKIRGYYEQYF
D: TRBD1
V: TRBV27

CDR3: CASSLGLGGGYQETQYF
D: -
V: TRBV7-9

CDR3: CASTINPFQETQYF
D: -
V: TRBV7-2

CDR3: CASSYSKFGANYGYTF
D: -
V: TRBV6-5

CDR3: CASSDTSGVTDTQYF
D: TRBD2
V: TRBV6-1

CDR3: CSALGQGGPNNYGYTF
D: TRBD1
V: TRBV20-1

CDR3: CSARETGVTDTQYF
D: -
V: TRBV20-1

CDR3: CASSQEHLGGETQYF
D: -
V: TRBV4-1

CDR3: CASRAGGREKLFF
D: TRBD1
V: TRBV28

CDR3: CASSPFKKTQYF
D: -
V: TRBV7-2

CDR3: CASSLEGIGTLDSPLHF
D: -
V: TRBV11-2

CDR3: CASSLKRRSYNEQFF
D: -
V: TRBV12-3/TRBV12-4

CDR3: CASTKSSGGAYEQYF
D: TRBD1
V: TRBV7-9

CDR3: CASSQGSGRADFYGYTF
D: -
V: TRBV4-3

CDR3: CASSLEGGTNTGELFF
D: -
V: TRBV7-6

CDR3: CASSFPGREYEQYF
D: -
V: TRBV28

CDR3: CSVDRKISGNEQYF
D: -
V: TRBV29-1

CDR3: CAISEILGGTDTQYF
D: TRBD2
V: TRBV10-3